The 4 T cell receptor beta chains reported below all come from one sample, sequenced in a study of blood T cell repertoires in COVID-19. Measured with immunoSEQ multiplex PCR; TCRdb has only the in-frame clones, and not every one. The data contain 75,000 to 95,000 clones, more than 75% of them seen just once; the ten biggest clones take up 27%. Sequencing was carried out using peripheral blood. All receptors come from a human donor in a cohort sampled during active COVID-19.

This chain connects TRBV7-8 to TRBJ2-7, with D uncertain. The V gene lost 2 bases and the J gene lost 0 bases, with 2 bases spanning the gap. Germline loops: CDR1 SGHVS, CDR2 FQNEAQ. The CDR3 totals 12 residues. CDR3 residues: CASSLYSYEQYF. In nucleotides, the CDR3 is TGTGCCAGCAGCTTATACTCCTACGAGCAGTACTTC. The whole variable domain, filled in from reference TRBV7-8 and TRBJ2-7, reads GAGVSQSPRYKVAKRGQDVALRCDPISGHVSLFWYQQALGQGPEFLTYFQNEAQLDKSGLPSDRFFAERPEGSVSTLKIQRTQQEDSAVYLCASSLYSYEQYFGPGTRLTVT.

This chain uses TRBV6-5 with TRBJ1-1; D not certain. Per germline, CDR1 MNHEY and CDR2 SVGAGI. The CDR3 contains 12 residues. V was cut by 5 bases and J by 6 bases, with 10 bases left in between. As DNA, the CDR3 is TGTGCCAGCAGTCGCGGAGGCGCTGAAGCTTTCTTT. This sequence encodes CASSRGGAEAFF.

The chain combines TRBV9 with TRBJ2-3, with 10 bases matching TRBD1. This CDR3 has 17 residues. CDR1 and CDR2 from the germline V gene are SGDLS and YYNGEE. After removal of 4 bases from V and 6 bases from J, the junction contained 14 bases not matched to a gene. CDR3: CASSSDLSGTGADTQYF. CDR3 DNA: TGTGCCAGCAGCTCCGATTTGAGCGGGACAGGGGCCGATACGCAGTATTTT.

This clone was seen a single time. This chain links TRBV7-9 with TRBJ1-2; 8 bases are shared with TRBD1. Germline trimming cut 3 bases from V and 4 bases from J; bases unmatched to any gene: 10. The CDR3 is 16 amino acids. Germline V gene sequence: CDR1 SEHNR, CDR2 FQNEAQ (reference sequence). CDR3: CASSFTPGGAGYGYTF. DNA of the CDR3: TGTGCCAGCAGCTTCACCCCAGGGGGCGCTGGCTATGGCTACACCTTC.